The entry below gives a single TCR beta chain sequence along with its context. The target antigen is unknown. The data originate from a study of shared clonotypes between healthy human individuals. Findings of the study overall: Collection of samples was limited to blood; tissue repertoires likely differ.

On ten immunoSEQ deep assay plates, unsorted PBMC DNA was sequenced. TCRdb's table, derived via immunoSEQ multiplex PCR, lists solely in-frame clones and lacks some. Of 97,000 or so clones detected, around half appear once; the ten largest clones hold about 15%. There are 13 residues in the CDR3. The V and J ends lost 11 bases and 4 bases, in that order; junction bases with no gene match: 4. CDR1 SGHVS and CDR2 FNYEAQ come from the germline V gene. V gene TRBV7-6 combines with J gene TRBJ2-3; TRBD2 aligns across 12 bases. The sequenced sample was PBMCs. This receptor was taken from a middle-aged woman in good health. Some clones in this sample may be carry-over from other donors' samples. For the CDR3, the DNA is TGTGCCCTAGCGGGAGGGCCATCAGATACGCAGTATTTT. It encodes CALAGGPSDTQYF.